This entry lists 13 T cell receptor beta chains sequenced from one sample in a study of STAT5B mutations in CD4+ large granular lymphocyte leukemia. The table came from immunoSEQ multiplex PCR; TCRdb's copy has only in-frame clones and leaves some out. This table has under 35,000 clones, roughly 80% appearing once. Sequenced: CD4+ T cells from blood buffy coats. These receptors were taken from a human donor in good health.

CDR3 sequence: CASSWAKIYEQYF. CDR3 bases: TGTGCCAGCAGTTGGGCTAAAATTTACGAGCAGTACTTC. V usage is TRBV6-1 and J usage is TRBJ2-7; no reliable D call. The CDR3 totals 13 residues. Germline assignment: CDR1 MNHNS and CDR2 SASEGT. V dropped 5 bases and J dropped 4 bases, with 12 bases sitting between them.

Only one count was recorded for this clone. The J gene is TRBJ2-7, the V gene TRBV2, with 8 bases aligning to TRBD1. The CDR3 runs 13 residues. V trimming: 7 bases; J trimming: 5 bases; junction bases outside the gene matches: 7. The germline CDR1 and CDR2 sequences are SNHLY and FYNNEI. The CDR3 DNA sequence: TGTGCCAGCACCTATAGGACAGGGAACGAGCAGTACTTC. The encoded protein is CASTYRTGNEQYF.

DNA for the CDR3: TGTGCCAGCAGCTTTAGGATTAGGGGGAAGCGGGTATACTACGAGCAGTACTTC. Protein sequence: CASSFRIRGKRVYYEQYF. The chain couples TRBV9 to TRBJ2-7; D is possibly TRBD1 or TRBD2 (6 bases each). CDR1 SGDLS and CDR2 YYNGEE come from the germline V gene. This CDR3 contains 18 residues. V gave up 4 bases and J gave up 3 bases, with 26 bases separating them.

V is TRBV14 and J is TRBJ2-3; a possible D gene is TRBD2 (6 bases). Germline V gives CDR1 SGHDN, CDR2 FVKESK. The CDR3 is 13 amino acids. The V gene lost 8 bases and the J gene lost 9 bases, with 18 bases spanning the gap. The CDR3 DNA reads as TGTGCCAGCTCCCGGGACTCCCTAGCGACGCAGTATTTT. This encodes CASSRDSLATQYF.

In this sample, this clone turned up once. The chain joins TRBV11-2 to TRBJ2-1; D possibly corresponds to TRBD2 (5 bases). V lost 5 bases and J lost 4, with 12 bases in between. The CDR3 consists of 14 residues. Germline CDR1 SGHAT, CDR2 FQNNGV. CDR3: CASSLAGEYNEQFF. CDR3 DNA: TGTGCCAGCAGCCTTGCGGGCGAGTACAATGAGCAGTTCTTC.

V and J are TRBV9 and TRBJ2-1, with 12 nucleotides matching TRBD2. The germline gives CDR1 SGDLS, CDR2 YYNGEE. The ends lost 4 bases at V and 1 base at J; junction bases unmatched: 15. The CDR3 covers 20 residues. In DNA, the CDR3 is TGTGCCAGCAGCTCAGGGACTAGCGGGCTGATCCTTCGGTCCTACAATGAGCAGTTCTTC. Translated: CASSSGTSGLILRSYNEQFF.

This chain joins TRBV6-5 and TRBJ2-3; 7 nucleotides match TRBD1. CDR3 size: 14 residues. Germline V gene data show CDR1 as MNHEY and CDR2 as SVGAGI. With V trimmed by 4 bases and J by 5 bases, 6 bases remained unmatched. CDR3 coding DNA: TGTGCCAGCAGTTCGGACAGGACCGGAGATACGCAGTATTTT. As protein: CASSSDRTGDTQYF.

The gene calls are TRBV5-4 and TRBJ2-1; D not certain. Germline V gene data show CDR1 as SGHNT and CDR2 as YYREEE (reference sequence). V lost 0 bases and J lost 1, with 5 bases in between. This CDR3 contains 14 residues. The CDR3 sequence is CASSLVSSYNEQFF. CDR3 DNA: TGTGCCAGCAGCTTGGTTAGTTCCTACAATGAGCAGTTCTTC.

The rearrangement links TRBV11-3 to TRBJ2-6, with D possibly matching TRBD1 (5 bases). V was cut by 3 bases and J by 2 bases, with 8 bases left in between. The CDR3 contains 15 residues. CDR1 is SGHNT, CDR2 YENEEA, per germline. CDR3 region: CASSFSGTGANVLTF. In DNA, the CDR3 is TGTGCCAGCAGCTTTTCAGGGACTGGGGCCAACGTCCTGACTTTC.

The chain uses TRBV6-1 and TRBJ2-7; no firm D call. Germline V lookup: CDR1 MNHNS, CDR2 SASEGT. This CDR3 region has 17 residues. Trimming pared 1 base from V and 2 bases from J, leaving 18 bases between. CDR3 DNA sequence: TGTGCCAGCAGTGAAGGATTGACTGCCCTAACACCCTACGAGCAGTACTTC. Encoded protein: CASSEGLTALTPYEQYF.

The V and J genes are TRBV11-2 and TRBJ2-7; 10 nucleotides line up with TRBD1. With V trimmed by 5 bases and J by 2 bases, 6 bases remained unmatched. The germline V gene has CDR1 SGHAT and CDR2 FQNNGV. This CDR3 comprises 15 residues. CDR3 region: CASSLGTGVPYEQYF. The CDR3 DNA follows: TGTGCCAGCAGCCTCGGGACAGGGGTTCCCTACGAGCAGTACTTC.

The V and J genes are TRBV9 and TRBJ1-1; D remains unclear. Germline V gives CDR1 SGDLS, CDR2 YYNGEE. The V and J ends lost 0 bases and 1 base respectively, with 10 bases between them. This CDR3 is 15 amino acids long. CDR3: CASSVVDSGNTEAFF. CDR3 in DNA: TGTGCCAGCAGCGTAGTTGATTCAGGGAACACTGAAGCTTTCTTT.

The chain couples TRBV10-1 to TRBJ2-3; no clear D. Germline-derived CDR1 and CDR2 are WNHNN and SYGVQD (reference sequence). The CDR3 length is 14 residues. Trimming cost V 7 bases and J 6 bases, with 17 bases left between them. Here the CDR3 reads CASIPARHSDTQYF. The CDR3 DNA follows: TGCGCCAGCATTCCGGCGCGGCACTCCGATACGCAGTATTTT.